This T cell receptor (beta chain) was observed in a study of T-cell reconstitution after alpha-beta-depleted transplantation in children. V lost 3 bases and J 2 bases, leaving 4 bases between the germline ends. CDR1 SGHRS and CDR2 YFSETQ come from the germline V gene. The CDR3 is made up of 12 amino acids. This clonotype was counted at least ten times. Unique molecular identifiers were built into the TCRbeta library. TCRdb analysed the PCR reads with MiXCR anew, one entry per CDR3 protein. Of 200,000 or so distinct CDR3 sequences in the sample, 6.3% were seen once. The V gene is TRBV5-1, the J gene TRBJ2-3; no clear D gene. The starting material was PBMCs, obtained before TCRalphabeta/CD19-depleted stem cell transplant. The receptor was derived from a girl less than two years old with combined immunodeficiency, due to receive a stem cell transplant. This chain's CDR3 is CASSYTTDTQYF. CDR3 DNA: TGCGCCAGCAGCTATACCACAGATACGCAGTATTTT.